This T cell receptor (beta chain) was observed in a study of CD8 T cells in Susac syndrome. Study as a whole: Active disease was present in six of the sequenced Susac syndrome patients, whereas under 10 of them were in remission.

Study observations and caveats: Clonal expansion was absent from the CD4+ T cell repertoires in Susac syndrome.

The authors reverse transcribed about 0.5 to 1 ug RNA with random hexamers. The amplification used immunoSEQ multiplex PCR on TCR beta CDR3; it spanned 54 Vbeta and 13 Jbeta. In TCRdb, the immunoSEQ multiplex PCR reads were re-called with MiXCR into one record per CDR3 protein. This sample carries 200,000 or so distinct CDR3 sequences, roughly 95% of them seen once, and the ten largest clones take around 0.096%. With respect to this clonotype: Its antigen remains unidentified.

The trim removed 5 bases at V and 7 bases at J, leaving 11 bases unmatched. The germline V gene encodes CDR1 MNHEY and CDR2 SVGAGI. The CDR3 covers 15 residues. The sequencing sample was made of CD4+ T cells from PBMCs. The sequence was obtained from a human donor with Susac syndrome. The chain employs TRBV6-5 and TRBJ1-2; 9 bases are shared with TRBD1. Here the CDR3 DNA reads TGTGCCAGCAGTCCCGAGGGACAGGGATTTCTTGGCTACACCTTC. It encodes CASSPEGQGFLGYTF.